This is a list of T cell receptor beta chains from one sample in a study of T cell responses to AZD1222 COVID-19 vaccine. Clones were read by immunoSEQ multiplex PCR, and TCRdb kept only the in-frame ones, dropping some. The repertoire holds roughly 160,000 clones, with 94% as singletons. The sample consisted of peripheral blood, taken on day 0 of AZD1222 vaccination. These receptors came from an adult in good health. Both conserved end residues are part of each CDR3. The D gene is left open where the match is weak. The size of a clone is reported for some rows only, either as once, few or many, or as a class for expanded clones.

D gene	V gene	clone size	J gene	CDR3 DNA	CDR3 protein
TRBD1	TRBV11-2	.	TRBJ2-7	TGTGCCAGCAGGGGACAGTCACGCGAGCAGTACTTC	CASRGQSREQYF
.	TRBV5-5	.	TRBJ1-1	TGTGCCAGCAGCCCACGGGAAGACACTGAAGCTTTCTTT	CASSPREDTEAFF
.	TRBV13	.	TRBJ2-3	TGTGCCAGCAGCTTGGCAGATACGCAGTATTTT	CASSLADTQYF
TRBD2	TRBV10-3	.	TRBJ2-2	TGTGCCATCAGTGATCGAGCGGGAGGAACCGGGGAGCTGTTTTTT	CAISDRAGGTGELFF
.	TRBV27	.	TRBJ2-7	TGTGCCAGCAGTTTATCGGGGCGGGCCCCCGAGCAGTACTTC	CASSLSGRAPEQYF
.	TRBV18	.	TRBJ2-7	TGTGCCAGCTCACCGGGCTTGACAGAGAACTACGAGCAGTACTTC	CASSPGLTENYEQYF
TRBD1	TRBV19	once	TRBJ1-2	TGTGCCAGTAGACTGGCTGTGGACAGGGGGAATGGCTACACCTTC	CASRLAVDRGNGYTF
.	TRBV7-3	.	TRBJ1-1	TGTGCCAGCAGCTTAACGGGGGGAGATATGAACACTGAAGCTTTCTTT	CASSLTGGDMNTEAFF
.	TRBV6-5	.	TRBJ2-1	TGTGCCAGCAGCAAGGGGGAGTACAATGAGCAGTTCTTC	CASSKGEYNEQFF
.	TRBV5-1	once	TRBJ2-2	TGCGCCAGCATACGGGTGCCGGACACCGGGGAGCTGTTTTTT	CASIRVPDTGELFF
TRBD2	TRBV3-1/TRBV3-2	.	TRBJ2-5	TGTGCCAGCAGCCAAGGACTAGCGGGAGAAAGGGGCGGGACCCAGTACTTC	CASSQGLAGERGGTQYF
.	TRBV3-1/TRBV3-2	.	TRBJ2-7	TGTGCCAGCAGCCAAGGGTTGACGGGGATGGGCTCCTACGAGCAGTACTTC	CASSQGLTGMGSYEQYF
TRBD1	TRBV5-5	.	TRBJ2-7	TGTGCCAGCAGCTTGAAGGGGACAGGGTCCTACGAGCAGTACTTC	CASSLKGTGSYEQYF
TRBD1	TRBV5-5	.	TRBJ1-2	TGTGCCAGCAGCTTGGCAGGGGGCGCCTATGGCTACACCTTC	CASSLAGGAYGYTF
TRBD1	TRBV3-1/TRBV3-2	.	TRBJ1-6	TGTGCCAGCAGCCAAGCTGGGACAGGGGGCGTGGGATCACCCCTCCACTTT	CASSQAGTGGVGSPLHF
.	TRBV28	.	TRBJ2-1	TGTGCCAGCAGTTCCCACCTAGGGTTTAAAGACAATGAGCAGTTCTTC	CASSSHLGFKDNEQFF
.	TRBV7-8	once	TRBJ1-2	TGTGCCAGCAGCCCGTGGTCGAACTATGGCTACACCTTC	CASSPWSNYGYTF
.	TRBV7-9	.	TRBJ2-7	TGTGCCAGCAGCTTCCGTGAGGGTGGCGAGCAGTACTTC	CASSFREGGEQYF
TRBD2	TRBV6-5	.	TRBJ2-7	TGTGCCAGCAGGGGAGGGAGGTCCTACGAGCAGTACTTC	CASRGGRSYEQYF
.	TRBV7-2	once	TRBJ1-2	TGTGCCAGCAGCCATGGGCTGATCTATGGCTACACCTTC	CASSHGLIYGYTF
.	TRBV5-1	.	TRBJ2-1	TGCGCCAGCAGCTTGATGGGGGACTCCTACAATGAGCAGTTCTTC	CASSLMGDSYNEQFF
.	TRBV5-6	.	TRBJ1-1	TGTGCCAGCAGCCCTGGGAGGGTCACTGAAGCTTTCTTT	CASSPGRVTEAFF
.	TRBV5-1	.	TRBJ2-6	TGCGCCAGCAGCTTGTCCGTCACTGGGGCCAACGTCCTGACTTTC	CASSLSVTGANVLTF
.	TRBV3-1/TRBV3-2	.	TRBJ1-2	TGTGCCAGCAGCCAGGCAGGTGTAGGGGGCTACACCTTC	CASSQAGVGGYTF
.	TRBV28	.	TRBJ1-2	TGTGCCAGCAGCCGGATCCAGGGAGGAGGCTACACCTTC	CASSRIQGGGYTF
.	TRBV4-1	.	TRBJ1-4	TGCGCCAGCAGCCAAGATAGGGCACAGAATAGAGAAAAACTGTTTTTT	CASSQDRAQNREKLFF
.	TRBV19	.	TRBJ2-7	TGTGCCAGTAGTCGTTCCGGGTCCGAGAGCGTTTACGAGCAGTACTTC	CASSRSGSESVYEQYF